This TCR beta chain is drawn from a study of blood T cell repertoires in COVID-19 (dated by TCRdb to the early 2020s). Regarding the research as a whole: Collaborator samples came from the United States, Italy and Spain and covered acute and convalescent phases of COVID-19. A de-identified subject ID, COVID-19 status, age in years and sex were almost always included in the sample metadata. The repertoires were made available in a free public database intended to serve as a resource for research on the immune response to SARS-CoV-2. The prospective study material was composed of cDNA or gDNA derived from T cells, B-cell-depleted T cells, or PBMCs. The samples were drawn from the first 160 participants of the ongoing ImmuneRACE study and from some 1,300 subjects provided by 6 global collaborators. Where available, HLA class I and class II types were taken from metadata supplied by the sample provider and were not determined by assay-based typing. The dataset comprised deeply sampled blood TCRbeta repertoires from subjects exposed to, actively infected with, or recovered from COVID-19. The paper's findings and limits, for the study overall: How much clinical and demographic metadata was included differed by source and by participant, and the metadata was provided uncurated.

Concerning this clone itself: The target of this receptor is not known. No base quality values were provided; no much bigger clone lies one nucleotide off.

One collaborating source in Seattle enrolled patients during active infection and followed them longitudinally through the course of disease. Whole blood was collected in K2EDTA tubes by collaborating institutions according to the institutions' own protocols. Collaborator samples were shipped for TCRbeta analysis as frozen whole blood, isolated PBMCs, or DNA extracted from either sample type. TCRbeta CDR3 regions were amplified from genomic DNA using the immunoSEQ Assay, a bias-controlled multiplex PCR. The published analysis was carried out like this. Nucleated cell counts per sample were estimated from amplification of reference gene primers within the assay. To quantify the absolute abundance of each unique TCRbeta CDR3 rearrangement, sequence reads were collapsed and filtered. For each sample, productive Simpson clonality was calculated by taking the square root of Simpson's diversity index across productive rearrangements. The clones in this table, taken by TCRdb from immuneACCESS, are in-frame only. Not every clone is retained; where verified, under half of the shortfall comes from an unresolved V gene, and the cause of the rest is unknown. V and J calls and clone size come straight from that table; D and trimming were deduced from the DNA. The sample table contains 70,000 to 90,000 clones; only one count was recorded for 85% of them. The leading ten clones occupy roughly 9.1% of the sample.

V drops 0 bases and J drops 0 bases, leaving 4 bases in between. The CDR3 contains 14 residues, cysteine and phenylalanine counted. Only the CDR3 portion is preserved as DNA: 42 bases, with reading frame beginning at the first base. Looking up the germline V gene yields CDR1 SGHTA and CDR2 FQGTGA. What was sequenced was peripheral blood. This clonotype originated in a man aged 45-65 years with COVID-19, enrolled during active disease. The chain was built from TRBV7-3 and TRBJ2-3, with no reliable assignment of the D segment. The DNA reads as follows: TGTGCCAGCAGCTTAACGAGCAGCACAGATACGCAGTATTTT. This encodes CASSLTSSTDTQYF.